This T cell receptor beta chain was recorded in a study of blood T cell repertoires in COVID-19 (TCRdb year 2020). A note on the overall study: The collaborator samples originated in the United States, Italy and Spain and spanned the acute and convalescent phases of COVID-19. The prospective study material was composed of cDNA or gDNA derived from T cells, B-cell-depleted T cells, or PBMCs. Deeply sampled blood TCRbeta repertoires from subjects exposed to, actively infected with, or recovered from COVID-19 were included in the dataset. The repertoires were released in a freely available public database meant as a resource for research on the immune response to SARS-CoV-2. Samples came from the ongoing ImmuneRACE study (first 160 participants) plus 1,254 subjects from 6 global collaborators. The sample metadata nearly always contained a de-identified subject ID, COVID-19 status, age in years and sex. Where HLA class I and class II types were available, the types were taken from metadata supplied by the sample provider, not from assay-based typing. The study at large found these results: The quantity of clinical and demographic metadata differed by source and by participant and was supplied without curation.

TCRbeta CDR3 regions were amplified from genomic DNA using the immunoSEQ Assay, a bias-controlled multiplex PCR. The study's own analysis went as follows. Within the assay, amplification of reference gene primers was used to estimate how many nucleated cells each sample contained. Sequence reads were collapsed and filtered to measure the absolute abundance of every unique TCRbeta CDR3 rearrangement. Productive Simpson clonality was computed per sample as the square root of Simpson's diversity index over productive rearrangements. Entries here come from immuneACCESS through TCRdb and include only in-frame sequences with V and J called. Some clones fail to appear in such tables; in the studies checked, an unresolved V gene covers under half of the shortfall, and the cause of the remainder is unknown. V and J calls and clone size are given by that table; D and trimming were obtained from the DNA. The sample table records over 200,000 clones; more than 80% of these occur just once. Clones ranked in the top ten supply over 2% of the sample.

This clone appeared a single time. Which antigen it targets is not known. No base quality values were provided; no much bigger clone lies one nucleotide off. From cysteine to phenylalanine, the CDR3 is 16 amino acids long. Left in the record is the CDR3 DNA by itself, 48 bases read in frame from the first base. Trimming takes 4 bases from V and 3 bases from J, and the germline ends sit 17 bases apart. The germline V gene yields MGHDK for CDR1 and SYGVNS for CDR2. Another Seattle source contributed samples from volunteer blood donors who had recovered from COVID-19. The collaborating institutions used their own protocols to collect whole blood in K2EDTA tubes. For TCRbeta analysis, collaborator samples were shipped as frozen whole blood, as isolated PBMCs, or as DNA extracted from either sample type.

Sequencing was carried out using peripheral blood. Recombination joined TRBV25-1 with TRBJ2-3; a tentative D call is TRBD2 (5 bases match). The TCR sequence derives from a man between 25 and 39 years old who had recovered from COVID-19. The DNA sequence follows: TGTGCCAGCAGTGCAGAGGGTTTCTCCAATACAGATACGCAGTATTTT. This is translated as CASSAEGFSNTDTQYF. Where the CDR3 stops, the reference TRBV25-1 and TRBJ2-3 genes take over; the full variable domain is EADIYQTPRYLVIGTGKKITLECSQTMGHDKMYWYQQDPGMELHLIHYSYGVNSTEKGDLSSESTVSRIRTEHFPLTLESARPSHTSQYLCASSAEGFSNTDTQYFGPGTRLTVL.